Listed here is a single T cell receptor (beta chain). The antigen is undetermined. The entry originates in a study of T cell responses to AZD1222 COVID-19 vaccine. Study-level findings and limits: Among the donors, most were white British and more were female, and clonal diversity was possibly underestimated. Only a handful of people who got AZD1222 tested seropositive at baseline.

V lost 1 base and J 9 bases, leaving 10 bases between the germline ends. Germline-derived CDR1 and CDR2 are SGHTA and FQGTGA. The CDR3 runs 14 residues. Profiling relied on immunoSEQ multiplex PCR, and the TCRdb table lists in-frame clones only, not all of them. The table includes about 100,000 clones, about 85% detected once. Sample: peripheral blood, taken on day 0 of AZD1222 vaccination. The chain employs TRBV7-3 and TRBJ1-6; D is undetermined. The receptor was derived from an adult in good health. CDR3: CASSLNLGGSPLHF. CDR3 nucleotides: TGTGCCAGCAGCTTAAATTTAGGCGGTTCACCCCTCCACTTT.